These T cell receptor beta chains were read from a single sample in a study of T cell repertoires in cytomegalovirus infection. TCRdb itself ran the reads through MiXCR, one entry per CDR3 protein. The sample yields about 130,000 distinct CDR3 sequences, approximately 8.8% seen once. Specimen: PBMCs. These receptors all stem from a human donor in good health (CMV status not recorded). Some clones in this sample may be carry-over from other donors' samples. Both conserved end residues are part of each CDR3. A D gene is named only where the DNA matches it firmly. Expanded clones get a size class; other rows say once, few or many, or leave the size out.

TRBV6-8	.	TRBJ1-3	.	16	TGTGCCAGCAGTTACTCGGGCAGTCTCTCTGGAAACACCATATATTTT	CASSYSGSLSGNTIYF
TRBV7-2	.	TRBJ1-5	many	16	TGTGCCAGCAGCTTAGTAGAAAGTATAGGCAATCAGCCCCAGCATTTT	CASSLVESIGNQPQHF
TRBV27	TRBD2	TRBJ2-1	few	16	TGTGCCAGCAGTTTATCTCGACTAGCGGCTAATCATGAGCAGTTCTTC	CASSLSRLAANHEQFF
TRBV7-2	TRBD2	TRBJ2-7	.	15	TGTGCCAGCAGCTTTAGCGGGAGACCCTCCTACGAGCAGTACTTC	CASSFSGRPSYEQYF
TRBV28	.	TRBJ1-1	few	12	TGTGCCAGCAGTTTACAGGCCACTGAAGCTTTCTTT	CASSLQATEAFF
TRBV20-1	.	TRBJ2-5	.	13	TGCAGTGCTAGCGAACTAGTCAAAGAGACCCAGTACTTC	CSASELVKETQYF
TRBV2	.	TRBJ1-2	many	15	TGTGCCAGCAGTGGACGTGGAGATTTCCTCTATGGCTACACCTTC	CASSGRGDFLYGYTF
TRBV19	TRBD1	TRBJ2-7	many	15	TGTGCCAGTAGTCAGCGGACAGGGTACTTCTACGAGCAGTACTTC	CASSQRTGYFYEQYF
TRBV28	.	TRBJ1-1	many	12	TGTGCCAGCAGATCGTTGAACACTGAAGCTTTCTTT	CASRSLNTEAFF
TRBV6-5	.	TRBJ1-1	many	17	TGTGCCAGCAGTTACTCCCCGTGGGGAGTGGGGGACACTGAAGCTTTCTTT	CASSYSPWGVGDTEAFF
TRBV27	.	TRBJ1-1	few	14	TGTGCCAGCAGTTTTTTGGGGGCAGGGGCTGAAGCTTTCTTT	CASSFLGAGAEAFF
TRBV7-2	.	TRBJ2-5	many	17	TGTGCCAGCAGCTTAGGCTGGGGGCACCAGGGGCAAGAGACCCAGTACTTC	CASSLGWGHQGQETQYF
TRBV7-8	.	TRBJ2-1	many	16	TGTGCCAGCAGCTTAGGGGTCAAAGGTTCCTACAATGAGCAGTTCTTC	CASSLGVKGSYNEQFF
TRBV6-6	.	TRBJ2-5	many	15	TGTGCCAGCAGTTACTCCGACAGTGGGCAAGAGACCCAGTACTTC	CASSYSDSGQETQYF
TRBV7-6	TRBD1	TRBJ1-1	many	16	TGTGCCAGCAGCGAAGGACAGGGCCCGCCGGGCACTGAAGCTTTCTTT	CASSEGQGPPGTEAFF
TRBV19	TRBD1	TRBJ2-3	.	16	TGTGCCAGTAGTATAGATGGGACAGGTCGTGGGGATACGCAGTATTTT	CASSIDGTGRGDTQYF
TRBV2	.	TRBJ2-2	.	14	TGTGCCAGCATGCCCAGGGGCCACACCGGGGAGCTGTTTTTT	CASMPRGHTGELFF
TRBV7-2	TRBD2	TRBJ2-1	many	14	TGTGCCAGCAGCTTCGGCGGGGGTGCTGATGAGCAGTTCTTC	CASSFGGGADEQFF
TRBV29-1	.	TRBJ1-1	many	12	TGCAGCGTTCTGGGGAGTGACACTGAAGCTTTCTTT	CSVLGSDTEAFF
TRBV19	.	TRBJ2-5	few	17	TGTGCCAGTAGTTCGCTCGCTATCCGGGACGGACAAGAGACCCAGTACTTC	CASSSLAIRDGQETQYF
TRBV7-6	.	TRBJ1-1	many	15	TGTGCCAGCAAATCGGGACGGCTAGAGAACACTGAAGCTTTCTTT	CASKSGRLENTEAFF
TRBV4-1	TRBD1	TRBJ1-6	many	21	TGCGCCAGCAGCCGAGACGAAGCGTTCAGACAGGGGGCCATATTTTATTCACCCCTCCACTTT	CASSRDEAFRQGAIFYSPLHF
TRBV9	.	TRBJ2-7	.	13	TGTGCCAGCAGCGTAGGATTGGGAAACGAGCAGTACTTC	CASSVGLGNEQYF
TRBV7-9	TRBD1	TRBJ1-6	many	14	TGTGCCAGCAGCTCGGGACAGTATAATTCACCCCTCCACTTT	CASSSGQYNSPLHF
TRBV2	.	TRBJ1-1	many	12	TGTGCCAGTACTAGCGACGGGACTGAAGCTTTCTTT	CASTSDGTEAFF
TRBV7-8	.	TRBJ1-1	many	15	TGTGCCAGCAGCCAACCGACAGGTCTGAACACTGAAGCTTTCTTT	CASSQPTGLNTEAFF
TRBV20-1	.	TRBJ1-1	.	11	TGCAGTGCTAGAGGGGGGAATGAAGCTTTCTTT	CSARGGNEAFF
TRBV12-3/TRBV12-4	.	TRBJ2-7	many	14	TGTGCCAGCAGTCCCCCGACTGGCACCTACGAGCAGTACTTC	CASSPPTGTYEQYF
TRBV12-3/TRBV12-4	TRBD1	TRBJ1-5	many	15	TGTGCCAGCAGTTTACGACAGGGTTATAATCAGCCCCAGCATTTT	CASSLRQGYNQPQHF
TRBV5-1	TRBD2	TRBJ2-7	many	16	TGCGCCAGCAGCTTGCTTCTAGCGGGGGGGCTTATCGAGCAGTACTTC	CASSLLLAGGLIEQYF
TRBV5-4	TRBD1	TRBJ2-1	many	15	TGTGCCAGCAGCTTCCGGGGACAGGGGGACAATGAGCAGTTCTTC	CASSFRGQGDNEQFF
TRBV28	.	TRBJ1-2	many	12	TGTGCCAGCAGTTTACAGGGTGATGGCTACACCTTC	CASSLQGDGYTF
TRBV6-1	.	TRBJ2-5	many	11	TGTGCCACTGTGACCCAAGAGACCCAGTACTTC	CATVTQETQYF
TRBV19	.	TRBJ1-1	.	15	TGTGCCAGTAGTATACGGGGCAGTACGAACACTGAAGCTTTCTTT	CASSIRGSTNTEAFF
TRBV5-1	TRBD1	TRBJ2-7	many	16	TGCGCCAGCAGCTACAGTCCCGGGACAGAAACCTACGAGCAGTACTTC	CASSYSPGTETYEQYF
TRBV19	.	TRBJ2-7	.	13	TGTGCCAGTAGTACCGGGACAAAGTACGAGCAGTACTTC	CASSTGTKYEQYF
TRBV19	TRBD2	TRBJ2-1	few	18	TGTGCCAGTAGTATAGAAGGCAGGACTAGCCCTCCCTACAATGAGCAGTTCTTC	CASSIEGRTSPPYNEQFF
TRBV20-1	TRBD1	TRBJ1-1	many	13	TGCAGTGCTAGAGAGACAGGGGGCCCTGAAGCTTTCTTT	CSARETGGPEAFF
TRBV5-1	TRBD2	TRBJ2-5	.	13	TGCGCCAGTACTAGCGCTTTACAAGAGACCCAGTACTTC	CASTSALQETQYF
TRBV7-2	.	TRBJ1-6	many	15	TGTGCCAGCAGCCCAGGCAGGGCCTCTAGTTCACCCCTCCACTTT	CASSPGRASSSPLHF
TRBV20-1	.	TRBJ1-1	few	11	TGCAGTGCCCCAAGGGTGACTGAAGCTTTCTTT	CSAPRVTEAFF
TRBV4-2	TRBD1	TRBJ2-7	many	15	TGTGCCAGCAGCATCCGGGACAGCCCTGACTCCGAGCAGTACTTC	CASSIRDSPDSEQYF
TRBV29-1	.	TRBJ1-1	many	11	TGCAGCGTCAGGACGGGCACTGAAGCTTTCTTT	CSVRTGTEAFF
TRBV7-6	.	TRBJ2-1	many	14	TGTGCCAGCAGCGAACCAGGGTCCTACAATGAGCAGTTCTTC	CASSEPGSYNEQFF
TRBV19	.	TRBJ2-2	.	16	TGTGCCAGTACCCCGACCGAAGATCAGAACACCGGGGAGCTGTTTTTT	CASTPTEDQNTGELFF
TRBV7-2	.	TRBJ1-4	many	13	TGTGCCAGCAGCCAAGTCACCCAGGGAAAACTGTTTTTT	CASSQVTQGKLFF
TRBV2	.	TRBJ2-6	many	16	TGTGCCAGCAGTGCCCGACGGGGCGGTGGGGCCAACGTCCTGACTTTC	CASSARRGGGANVLTF